This T cell receptor beta chain was found in a study of blood T cell repertoires in COVID-19. At the level of the study: Samples representing acute and convalescent COVID-19 were sourced from the United States, Italy and Spain.

V lost 3 bases and J lost 4; bases outside the gene matches: 4. Germline CDR1 and CDR2: MNHEY and SVGEGT. The CDR3 length is 14 residues. In the original workflow: By means of reference gene primer amplification, nucleated cell counts were estimated. The assay was immunoSEQ multiplex PCR, and TCRdb's table has in-frame clones only and misses some. V, J and clone size were drawn from that table, and D and trimming were deduced from the DNA. The table shows nearly 350,000 clones, with more than 75% occurring only once. The TCR was taken from a woman aged 18-35 years who had recovered from COVID-19. This chain joins TRBV6-2 or TRBV6-3 and TRBJ2-7; 9 nucleotides line up with TRBD2. The sample comprised peripheral blood. CDR3 sequence: CASSYSGSRYEQYV. CDR3 nucleotide sequence: TGTGCCAGCAGTTATAGCGGGAGCAGGTACGAGCAGTACGTC.